These 13 T cell receptor beta chains came from one sample sequenced in a study of shared clonotypes between healthy human individuals. TCRdb's table, derived via immunoSEQ multiplex PCR, lists solely in-frame clones and lacks some. The sample lists about half a million clones; 70% to 80% were seen once. Sequencing was carried out using PBMCs. Source of these receptors: a woman aged 40 to 50 in good health. Some clones in this sample may be carry-over from other donors' samples.

The rearrangement joins TRBV11-1 to TRBJ2-5; unclear D gene. CDR3 length equals 15 residues. V was trimmed by 2 bases and J by 1 base, leaving 11 bases between them. Looked up from germline, CDR1 is SGHAT and CDR2 is FQDESV (reference sequence). The CDR3 protein is CASSLSAGPQETQYF. CDR3 coding DNA: TGTGCCAGCAGCTTATCCGCAGGCCCCCAAGAGACCCAGTACTTC.

This rearrangement joins TRBV7-2 to TRBJ1-3, with 9 bases aligning to TRBD1. Per the germline V gene, CDR1 is SGHTA and CDR2 is FQGNSA. The V and J ends lost 5 bases and 8 bases, in that order; junction bases with no gene match: 16. CDR3 length: 17 amino acids. The CDR3 here is CASSTQTGGAGLDTIYF. The CDR3 bases are TGTGCCAGCAGCACCCAAACAGGGGGCGCGGGGTTAGACACCATATATTTT.

This clone was picked up a small number of times. The chain uses TRBV29-1 and TRBJ1-2; D is possibly TRBD1 (5 bases). CDR1 and CDR2 from the germline V gene are SQVTM and ANQGSEA. The CDR3 is 17 amino acids. The V end was cut by 7 bases, the J end by 6 bases, with 30 bases between. The CDR3 sequence: CSGGVDRDPIRSHGYTF. CDR3 DNA sequence: TGCAGCGGTGGGGTCGACCGGGACCCGATTAGGAGCCATGGCTACACCTTC.

The chain is built from TRBV19 and TRBJ2-1, with a possible D match to TRBD2 (7 bases). In germline, CDR1 is LNHDA, CDR2 SQIVND (reference sequence). CDR3 size: 14 residues. Trimming took off 3 bases at V and 13 bases at J, with 19 bases between the two ends. The CDR3 region has the DNA TGTGCCAGTAGTATCGCCCGAGGGGGGGCGGCCCAGTTCTTC. This encodes CASSIARGGAAQFF.

The chain couples TRBV30 to TRBJ2-1; D unclear. The CDR3 runs 13 residues. V was trimmed by 1 base and J by 2 bases, leaving 6 bases between them. CDR1 is GTSNPN and CDR2 is SVGIG in the germline V gene (reference sequence). In DNA, the CDR3 is TGTGCCTGGAGTGACCAGCCCTACAATGAGCAGTTCTTC. This translates into CAWSDQPYNEQFF.

In DNA form, the CDR3 reads TGTGCCAGCAGCCAGCTAAACACAGATACGCAGTATTTT. Protein: CASSQLNTDTQYF. The chain carries TRBV28 and TRBJ2-3; D unclear. Trimming removed 6 bases from V and 2 bases from J, with 9 bases in between. This CDR3 has 13 residues. The germline gives CDR1 MDHEN, CDR2 SYDVKM.

Concerning this clone itself: This sequence may be a read error, since a much larger clone differs from it by one base. Distinct nucleotide sequences in the sample also encode this CDR3. The rearrangement links TRBV6-1 to TRBJ1-1; D gene unclear. Per germline, CDR1 MNHNS and CDR2 SASEGT. This CDR3 spans 14 amino acids. The CDR3 region has the DNA TGTGCCAGCAGTGAACCAGACGGGAACACTGAAGCCTTCTTT. This encodes CASSEPDGNTEAFF.

This clone showed up just once. This chain joins TRBV5-1 and TRBJ2-5, with TRBD2 matching 10 bases. Per germline, CDR1 SGHRS and CDR2 YFSETQ. The V and J ends lost 6 bases and 5 bases, in that order; junction bases with no gene match: 7. The CDR3 is made up of 14 amino acids. CDR3 sequence: CASNPSGSAETQYF. Here the CDR3 DNA reads TGCGCCAGCAACCCTAGCGGGAGCGCTGAGACCCAGTACTTC.

The chain couples TRBV28 to TRBJ2-3; possible D gene TRBD1, 5 bases. The ends were cut back, 6 bases at V and 4 bases at J, with 11 bases in the middle. This CDR3 comprises 13 residues. Germline CDR1 MDHEN, CDR2 SYDVKM. In DNA form, the CDR3 reads TGTGCCAGCAGATTTACAGGAGCAGATACGCAGTATTTT. Protein product: CASRFTGADTQYF.

This sequence joins TRBV6-6 and TRBJ2-3; 7 bases line up with TRBD2. V lost 5 bases and J lost 7; bases outside the gene matches: 12. The CDR3 length is 15 residues. CDR1 is MNHNY, CDR2 SVGAGI, per germline (reference sequence). This CDR3 reads CASSPWKRDPYTQYF. In DNA, the CDR3 is TGTGCCAGCAGTCCCTGGAAGCGGGACCCATATACGCAGTATTTT.

V and J are TRBV7-2 and TRBJ1-2; 9 bases map to TRBD1. Losses at the gene ends were 5 bases for V and 3 bases for J; bases not matched to a gene: 7. CDR1 and CDR2 (germline): SGHTA, FQGNSA. The CDR3 is made up of 15 amino acids. The CDR3 loop is CASSTQGASDYGYTF. The CDR3 nucleotides read TGTGCCAGCAGCACACAGGGGGCGTCGGACTATGGCTACACCTTC. The full variable domain, rest sourced from reference TRBV7-2 and TRBJ1-2, is GAGVSQSPSNKVTEKGKDVELRCDPISGHTALYWYRQSLGQGLEFLIYFQGNSAPDKSGLPSDRFSAERTGGSVSTLTIQRTQQEDSAVYLCASSTQGASDYGYTFGSGTRLTVV.

V and J are TRBV9 and TRBJ1-4; 8 bases are a match to TRBD1. V gave up 2 bases and J gave up 7 bases; unmatched junction bases: 4. In germline, CDR1 is SGDLS, CDR2 YYNGEE. This CDR3 has 14 amino acids. The CDR3 loop reads CASSVQGAGEKLFF. The CDR3 DNA reads TGTGCCAGCAGCGTCCAGGGGGCGGGTGAAAAACTGTTTTTT.

The V gene is TRBV5-5, the J gene TRBJ1-3, with 8 bases matching TRBD1. Germline CDR1 and CDR2: SGHKS and YYEKEE (reference sequence). The junction had 5 bases not matched to a gene; V was cut back by 4 bases and J by 2 bases. This CDR3 region has 15 residues. DNA of the CDR3: TGTGCCAGCAGCCCAAGGACAGGGCCTGGAAACACCATATATTTT. Protein product: CASSPRTGPGNTIYF.